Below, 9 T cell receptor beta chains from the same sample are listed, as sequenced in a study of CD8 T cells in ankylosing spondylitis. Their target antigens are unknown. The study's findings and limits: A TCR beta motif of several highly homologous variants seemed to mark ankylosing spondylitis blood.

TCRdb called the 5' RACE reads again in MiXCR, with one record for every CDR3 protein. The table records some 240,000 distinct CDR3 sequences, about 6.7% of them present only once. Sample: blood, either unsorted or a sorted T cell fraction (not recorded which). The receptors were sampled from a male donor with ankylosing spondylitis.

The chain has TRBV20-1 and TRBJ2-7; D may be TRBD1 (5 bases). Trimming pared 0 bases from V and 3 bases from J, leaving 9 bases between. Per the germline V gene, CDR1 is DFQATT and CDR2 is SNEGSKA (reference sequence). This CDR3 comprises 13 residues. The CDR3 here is CSARDPDSYEQYF. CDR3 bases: TGCAGTGCTAGAGATCCCGACAGCTACGAGCAGTACTTC.

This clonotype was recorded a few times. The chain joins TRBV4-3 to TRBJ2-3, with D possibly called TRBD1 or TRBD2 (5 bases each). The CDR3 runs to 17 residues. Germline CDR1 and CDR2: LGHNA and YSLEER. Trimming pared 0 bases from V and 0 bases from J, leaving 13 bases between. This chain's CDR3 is CASSQDRGRISTDTQYF. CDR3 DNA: TGCGCCAGCAGCCAAGATCGGGGCAGGATCAGCACAGATACGCAGTATTTT.

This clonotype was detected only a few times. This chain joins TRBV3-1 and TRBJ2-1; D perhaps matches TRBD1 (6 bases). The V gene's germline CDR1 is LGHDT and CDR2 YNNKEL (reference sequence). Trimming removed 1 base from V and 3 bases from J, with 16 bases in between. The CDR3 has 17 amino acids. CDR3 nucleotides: TGTGCCAGCAGCCAAGGGAGAACCGGGACAAACTACAATGAGCAGTTCTTC. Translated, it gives CASSQGRTGTNYNEQFF.

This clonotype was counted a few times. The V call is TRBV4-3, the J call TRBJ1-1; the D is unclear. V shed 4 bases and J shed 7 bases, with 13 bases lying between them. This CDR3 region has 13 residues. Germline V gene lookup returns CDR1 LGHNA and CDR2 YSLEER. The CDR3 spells CASSPTSRFEAFF. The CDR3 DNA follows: TGCGCCAGCAGCCCGACTTCGAGGTTTGAAGCTTTCTTT.

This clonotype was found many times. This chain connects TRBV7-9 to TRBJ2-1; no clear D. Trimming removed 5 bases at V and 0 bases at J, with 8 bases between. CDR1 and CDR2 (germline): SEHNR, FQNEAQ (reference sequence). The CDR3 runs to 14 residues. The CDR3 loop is CASSHLSSYNEQFF. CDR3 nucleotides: TGTGCCAGCAGCCATCTCAGCTCCTACAATGAGCAGTTCTTC. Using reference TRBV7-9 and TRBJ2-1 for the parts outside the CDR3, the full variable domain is DTGVSQNPRHKITKRGQNVTFRCDPISEHNRLYWYRQTLGQGPEFLTYFQNEAQLEKSRLLSDRFSAERPKGSFSTLEIQRTEQGDSAMYLCASSHLSSYNEQFFGPGTRLTVL.

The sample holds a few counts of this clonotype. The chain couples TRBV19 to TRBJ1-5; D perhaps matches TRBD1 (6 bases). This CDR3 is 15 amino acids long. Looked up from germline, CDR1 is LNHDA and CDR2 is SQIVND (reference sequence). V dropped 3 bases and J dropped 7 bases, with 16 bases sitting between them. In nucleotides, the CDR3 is TGTGCCAGTAGTATGATAGGGGGGGTAGGGCAGCCCCAGCATTTT. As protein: CASSMIGGVGQPQHF.

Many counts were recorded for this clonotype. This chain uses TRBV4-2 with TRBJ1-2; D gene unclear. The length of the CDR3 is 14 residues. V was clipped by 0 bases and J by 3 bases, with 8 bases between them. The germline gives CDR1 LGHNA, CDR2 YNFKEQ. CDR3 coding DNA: TGTGCCAGCAGCCAAGACAGAGAGGACTATGGCTACACCTTC. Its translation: CASSQDREDYGYTF.

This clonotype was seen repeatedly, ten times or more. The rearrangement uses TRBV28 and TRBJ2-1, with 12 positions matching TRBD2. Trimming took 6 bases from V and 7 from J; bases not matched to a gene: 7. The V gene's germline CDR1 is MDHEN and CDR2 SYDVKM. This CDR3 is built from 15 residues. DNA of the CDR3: TGTGCCAGCAGACAGACTAGCGGGAGTGCAAATGAGCAGTTCTTC. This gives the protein CASRQTSGSANEQFF.

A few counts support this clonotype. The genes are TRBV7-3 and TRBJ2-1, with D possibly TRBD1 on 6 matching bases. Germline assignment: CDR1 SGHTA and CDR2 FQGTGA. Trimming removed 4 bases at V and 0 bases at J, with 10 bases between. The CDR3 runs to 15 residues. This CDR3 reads CASSSMGASYNEQFF. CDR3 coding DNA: TGTGCCAGCAGCTCTATGGGGGCCTCCTACAATGAGCAGTTCTTC.